One sample yielded the 23 T cell receptor beta chains listed below, sequenced in a study of radiotherapy plus CTLA-4 blockade in lung cancer. Produced via immunoSEQ multiplex PCR; TCRdb's table is partial and in-frame only. The sample gives about 68,000 clones, around 80% of which show up once; roughly a tenth is in the top ten. The material was peripheral blood, obtained from a patient treated with radiotherapy plus ipilimumab. All receptors come from a human donor with non-small cell lung cancer who had a complete response to radiotherapy plus ipilimumab.

This clone was seen a single time. The V call is TRBV5-4, the J call TRBJ2-3; 11 nucleotides match TRBD2. This CDR3 is built from 16 residues. Germline V gene sequence: CDR1 SGHNT, CDR2 YYREEE (reference sequence). V lost 4 bases and J lost 1; bases outside the gene matches: 5. CDR3 sequence (DNA): TGTGCCAGCAGCCAAAAGACTAGCGGGGGCACAGATACGCAGTATTTT. Its translation: CASSQKTSGGTDTQYF.

The J gene is TRBJ2-1, the V gene TRBV5-6; 7 bases align to TRBD2. CDR1 and CDR2 from the germline V gene are SGHDT and YYEEEE. Trimming removed 6 bases from V and 7 bases from J; junction bases left unmatched: 13. The CDR3 length is 15 residues. The CDR3: CASTAVGGWNNEQFF. CDR3 DNA sequence: TGTGCCAGCACGGCCGTCGGGGGGTGGAATAATGAGCAGTTCTTC. Full variable domain (missing parts from reference TRBV5-6 and TRBJ2-1): DAGVTQSPTHLIKTRGQQVTLRCSPKSGHDTVSWYQQALGQGPQFIFQYYEEEERQRGNFPDRFSGHQFPNYSSELNVNALLLGDSALYLCASTAVGGWNNEQFFGPGTRLTVL.

This clone turned up a few times. The genes are TRBV5-4 and TRBJ1-2, with TRBD1 identical over 8 bases. This CDR3 contains 15 residues. Per germline, CDR1 SGHNT and CDR2 YYREEE (reference sequence). With 2 bases clipped from V and 8 bases from J, the junction kept 11 bases outside the gene matches. The CDR3 DNA follows: TGTGCCAGCAGCTTCCCACGACAGGGGTCGATGGGCTACACCTTC. Amino acid sequence: CASSFPRQGSMGYTF.

This chain joins TRBV5-1 and TRBJ1-4; 9 bases are shared with TRBD1. Losses at the gene ends were 4 bases for V and 5 bases for J; bases not matched to a gene: 3. CDR3 length equals 14 residues. The germline CDR1 and CDR2 sequences are SGHRS and YFSETQ. This CDR3 is CASSPGQGNEKLFF. DNA for the CDR3: TGCGCCAGCAGCCCGGGACAGGGAAATGAAAAACTGTTTTTT. Looking up the rest from reference TRBV5-1 and TRBJ1-4 gives the full variable domain: KAGVTQTPRYLIKTRGQQVTLSCSPISGHRSVSWYQQTPGQGLQFLFEYFSETQRNKGNFPGRFSGRQFSNSRSEMNVSTLELGDSALYLCASSPGQGNEKLFFGSGTQLSVL.

V is TRBV29-1 and J is TRBJ1-4, with D possibly being TRBD1 (6 bases). Trimming took off 3 bases at V and 7 bases at J, with 12 bases between the two ends. Per germline, CDR1 SQVTM and CDR2 ANQGSEA. The CDR3 is 13 amino acids. CDR3 DNA sequence: TGCAGCGTTGATGAACAGGGAACTGAAAAACTGTTTTTT. It yields the protein CSVDEQGTEKLFF.

This rearrangement joins TRBV9 to TRBJ1-6; D gene unclear. The CDR3 covers 14 residues. Trimming pared 1 base from V and 4 bases from J, leaving 6 bases between. Germline CDR1 and CDR2: SGDLS and YYNGEE. The CDR3 sequence is CASSVTDYNSPLHF. CDR3 coding DNA: TGTGCCAGCAGCGTAACGGATTATAATTCACCCCTCCACTTT.

The rearrangement uses TRBV6-1 and TRBJ1-5; 8 bases agree with TRBD1. The CDR3 is made up of 15 amino acids. The germline gives CDR1 MNHNS, CDR2 SASEGT. V gave up 8 bases and J gave up 2 bases; unmatched junction bases: 8. Written as DNA, the CDR3 is TGTGCCAGCTGGGATGGGACAGGTCGCAATCAGCCCCAGCATTTT. It encodes CASWDGTGRNQPQHF.

V gene TRBV6-5 combines with J gene TRBJ2-7; 7 bases match TRBD1. The CDR3 loop spans 13 amino acids. J lost 3 bases, V lost 7 bases, and 6 bases had no gene match. The germline CDR1 and CDR2 sequences are MNHEY and SVGAGI. The CDR3 nucleotides are TGTGCCAGCAACCTGGGACAGAACTACGAGCAGTACGTC. Amino acids: CASNLGQNYEQYV.

V usage is TRBV10-3 and J usage is TRBJ2-1; no firm D call. The V gene lost 3 bases and the J gene lost 14 bases, with 14 bases spanning the gap. CDR3 length equals 12 residues. Germline V gene data show CDR1 as ENHRY and CDR2 as SYGVKD. The DNA of the CDR3 is TGTGCCATCAGTGACGATACAATGTGGGAGTTCTTC. Translation gives CAISDDTMWEFF.

This clone is a singleton in its sample. V and J are TRBV5-8 and TRBJ2-1; TRBD2 is a possible D gene (5 bases). Germline assignment: CDR1 SGHTS and CDR2 YDEGEE. This CDR3 comprises 16 residues. With 3 bases removed from V and 9 bases from J, the gap between germline ends came to 22 bases. The CDR3 bases are TGTGCCAGCAGCTCTTGGTCACCCCTACTAGGGAGTGAGCAGTTCTTC. This codes for CASSSWSPLLGSEQFF. The entire variable domain, with the rest obtained from reference TRBV5-8 and TRBJ2-1, is as follows: EAGVTQSPTHLIKTRGQQATLRCSPISGHTSVYWYQQALGLGLQFLLWYDEGEERNRGNFPPRFSGRQFPNYSSELNVNALELEDSALYLCASSSWSPLLGSEQFFGPGTRLTVL.

The V gene is TRBV30, the J gene TRBJ2-7; either TRBD1 or TRBD2 may supply D (5 bases each). The length of the CDR3 is 14 residues. Deletions cut 4 bases from V and 1 base from J, with 14 bases between. Per the germline V gene, CDR1 is GTSNPN and CDR2 is SVGIG (reference sequence). The CDR3 nucleotides read TGTGCCTGGACGGCCGGGACGGAATCCTACGAGCAGTACTTC. It yields the protein CAWTAGTESYEQYF.

V and J are TRBV7-8 and TRBJ2-4, with 7 bases identical to TRBD1. Per the germline V gene, CDR1 is SGHVS and CDR2 is FQNEAQ. With V trimmed by 1 base and J by 0 bases, 12 bases remained unmatched. The CDR3 runs to 19 residues. DNA for the CDR3: TGTGCCAGCAGCTTAGTTTGGGGACAGTCCGACATAGCCAAAAACATTCAGTACTTC. Its protein is CASSLVWGQSDIAKNIQYF.

The rearrangement links TRBV9 to TRBJ1-1; 7 bases match TRBD1. The CDR3 consists of 13 residues. The ends lost 4 bases at V and 6 bases at J; junction bases unmatched: 6. CDR1 SGDLS and CDR2 YYNGEE come from the germline V gene. The CDR3 sequence: CASSPGDRPEAFF. The CDR3 DNA follows: TGTGCCAGCAGCCCGGGGGACAGACCTGAAGCTTTCTTT.

The chain recombines TRBV6-1 with TRBJ1-2, with 7 bases identical to TRBD1. This CDR3 spans 14 amino acids. V gave up 4 bases and J gave up 4 bases; unmatched junction bases: 6. Germline assignment: CDR1 MNHNS and CDR2 SASEGT. CDR3 residues: CASSVPTGTYGYTF. DNA for the CDR3: TGTGCCAGCAGTGTCCCGACAGGGACCTATGGCTACACCTTC.

This rearrangement joins TRBV18 to TRBJ2-7, with no clear D. The ends were cut back, 2 bases at V and 5 bases at J, with 13 bases in the middle. The CDR3 consists of 14 residues. Germline lookup yields CDR1 KGHSH and CDR2 LQKENI. The CDR3 protein is CASSPGMKGDEQYF. CDR3 sequence (DNA): TGTGCCAGCTCACCAGGCATGAAGGGCGACGAGCAGTACTTC.

This chain links TRBV6-6 with TRBJ1-1; D might be TRBD1 (6 bases). V was cut by 4 bases and J by 5 bases, with 20 bases left in between. This CDR3 is built from 16 residues. Looked up from germline, CDR1 is MNHNY and CDR2 is SVGAGI (reference sequence). CDR3 region: CASSSSAGGAVTEAFF. The DNA for the CDR3 is TGTGCCAGCAGTTCCTCGGCCGGGGGCGCGGTGACTGAAGCTTTCTTT.

This sequence joins TRBV18 and TRBJ2-2; no reliable D call. Deletions cut 1 base from V and 4 bases from J, with 4 bases between. Germline CDR1 reads KGHSH; CDR2 reads LQKENI. The CDR3 runs 13 residues. Written as DNA, the CDR3 is TGTGCCAGCTCACCACTGTCCACCGGGGAGCTGTTTTTT. It encodes CASSPLSTGELFF.

The chain has TRBV2 and TRBJ2-1, with 9 bases that match TRBD1. V was pared by 6 bases and J by 7 bases, with 4 bases of the junction left unmatched. The CDR3 runs 13 residues. Per the germline V gene, CDR1 is SNHLY and CDR2 is FYNNEI. CDR3 sequence: CASSPGTGNEQFF. The CDR3 bases are TGTGCCAGCAGCCCCGGGACAGGGAATGAGCAGTTCTTC.

The chain combines TRBV18 with TRBJ2-3, with D unresolved. In germline, CDR1 is KGHSH, CDR2 LQKENI. This CDR3 is 14 amino acids long. V was clipped by 2 bases and J by 0 bases, with 6 bases between them. The DNA of the CDR3 is TGTGCCAGCTCACCATATAGGAGCACAGATACGCAGTATTTT. Encoded protein: CASSPYRSTDTQYF.

There are a few counts of this clone. This chain links TRBV15 with TRBJ2-3; D might be TRBD2 (6 bases). CDR1 and CDR2 (germline): LNHNV, YYDKDF (reference sequence). V was shortened by 0 bases and J by 2 bases, with 15 bases between the two germline ends. The CDR3 is 17 residues long. CDR3 region: CATSRDQASATTDTQYF. Written as DNA, the CDR3 is TGTGCCACCAGCAGAGATCAAGCTAGCGCTACCACAGATACGCAGTATTTT.

This clone was observed once. The chain has TRBV11-1 and TRBJ2-7; 10 bases match TRBD2. Germline V gene lookup returns CDR1 SGHAT and CDR2 FQDESV (reference sequence). The CDR3 has 18 amino acids. Trimming at V came to 5 bases and at J to 7 bases, leaving 20 bases not matched to a gene. The CDR3 DNA reads as TGTGCCAGCAGCCTCCGGGTAGCGGGAGGTCCAACCCGTCGGGAGCAGTACGTC. This codes for CASSLRVAGGPTRREQYV.

The chain couples TRBV6-5 to TRBJ1-2, with a weak D call TRBD1 (5 bases). V shed 6 bases and J shed 8 bases, with 16 bases lying between them. Germline V gene lookup returns CDR1 MNHEY and CDR2 SVGAGI. The CDR3 is made up of 13 amino acids. The CDR3 nucleotides read TGTGCCAGCAGAGACAGCCTCTCGGGAGGCTACACCTTC. Its translation: CASRDSLSGGYTF.

The chain combines TRBV5-5 with TRBJ1-4; D remains unclear. CDR1 and CDR2 (germline): SGHKS, YYEKEE (reference sequence). The V end lost 0 bases, the J end lost 7 bases, and 10 bases lay between the germline ends. The CDR3 consists of 14 residues. The chain's CDR3 is CASSLEYWSEKLFF. The CDR3 bases are TGTGCCAGCAGCTTGGAGTATTGGAGTGAAAAACTGTTTTTT. Filled out from reference TRBV5-5 and TRBJ1-4, the complete variable domain reads DAGVTQSPTHLIKTRGQQVTLRCSPISGHKSVSWYQQVLGQGPQFIFQYYEKEERGRGNFPDRFSARQFPNYSSELNVNALLLGDSALYLCASSLEYWSEKLFFGSGTQLSVL.